The entry that follows covers one T cell receptor (beta chain) sequence. This sample was taken from a study of technical replicates of blood from several donors. Profiling relied on immunoSEQ multiplex PCR, and the TCRdb table lists in-frame clones only, not all of them. In the table there are 55,000 to 75,000 clones, about 95% of which are singletons. This CDR3 is built from 13 residues. Germline trimming cut 4 bases from V and 4 bases from J; bases unmatched to any gene: 1. Germline CDR1 reads SEHNR; CDR2 reads FQNEAQ (reference sequence). The source material was PBMCs. J is TRBJ1-5 and V is TRBV7-9; 7 nucleotides match TRBD1. The source is a human donor in good health. Some clones in this sample may be carry-over from other donors' samples. The CDR3 nucleotides read TGTGCCAGCAGCTCGACAGGGAATCAGCCCCAGCATTTT. Protein sequence: CASSSTGNQPQHF. The full variable domain, rest sourced from reference TRBV7-9 and TRBJ1-5, is DTGVSQNPRHKITKRGQNVTFRCDPISEHNRLYWYRQTLGQGPEFLTYFQNEAQLEKSRLLSDRFSAERPKGSFSTLEIQRTEQGDSAMYLCASSSTGNQPQHFGDGTRLSIL.